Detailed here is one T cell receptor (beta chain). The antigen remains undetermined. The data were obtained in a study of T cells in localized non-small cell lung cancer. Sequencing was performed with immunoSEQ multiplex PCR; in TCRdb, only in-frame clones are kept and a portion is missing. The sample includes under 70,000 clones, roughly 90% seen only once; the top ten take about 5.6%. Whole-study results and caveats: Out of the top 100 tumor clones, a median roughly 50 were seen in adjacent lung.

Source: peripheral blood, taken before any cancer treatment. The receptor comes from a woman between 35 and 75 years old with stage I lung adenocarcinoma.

The DNA of the CDR3 is TGCGCCAGCAGTCAAGTGGTCTCAGAAGGCAATCAGCCCCAGCATTTT. Translation: CASSQVVSEGNQPQHF. The rearrangement links TRBV23-1 to TRBJ1-5; unclear D gene. TRBV23-1 carries the ORF label, with uncertain function. The CDR3 covers 16 residues. Trimming took 2 bases from V and 2 from J, leaving 13 bases between them.